This T cell receptor (beta chain) was captured in a study of blood T cell repertoires in COVID-19. The wider study: The cDNA or gDNA used as material had been derived from T cells, B-cell-depleted T cells, or PBMCs.

Some clones are missing from TCRdb's copy, which holds only in-frame ones; the method was immunoSEQ multiplex PCR. Among about 220,000 clones listed, around 81% were seen once. The ends lost 3 bases at V and 9 bases at J; junction bases unmatched: 4. This CDR3 is built from 12 residues. Germline CDR1 reads LGHDT; CDR2 reads YNNKEL (reference sequence). Sample: peripheral blood. The origin of this receptor is a woman aged 60 to 75 with acute or convalescent COVID-19. This chain connects TRBV3-1 (or the pseudogene TRBV3-2) to TRBJ2-7, with 8 bases fitting TRBD1. In nucleotides, the CDR3 is TGTGCCAGCAGCCACGGACAGGGAGGGCAGTACTTC. It specifies CASSHGQGGQYF.